These 21 T cell receptor beta chains came from one sample sequenced in a study of response to subunit inactivated influenza vaccine. TCRdb ran MiXCR on the RT-PCR reads and lists one entry per CDR3 protein. The sample shows under 850,000 distinct CDR3 sequences, around 20% of them seen only once. Specimen: PBMCs from blood, collected around 5 days after vaccination. These receptors were collected from a man aged 45-65 years who received an inactivated influenza vaccine.

There are a few counts of this clonotype. The chain is built from TRBV7-2 and TRBJ1-2, with D possibly matching TRBD1 (5 bases). V lost 1 base and J 0 bases, leaving 9 bases between the germline ends. Germline values: CDR1 SGHTA, CDR2 FQGNSA. The length of the CDR3 is 15 residues. The DNA of the CDR3 is TGTGCCAGCAGCTTAGTAACCAGGGCTAACTATGGCTACACCTTC. Amino acid sequence: CASSLVTRANYGYTF.

This clonotype was counted a few times. This chain joins TRBV20-1 and TRBJ2-2, with 9 bases matching TRBD1. Trimming took 6 bases from V and 1 from J; bases not matched to a gene: 3. The CDR3 covers 14 residues. Germline CDR1 is DFQATT and CDR2 is SNEGSKA (reference sequence). CDR3 sequence reads: CSALTGGNTGELFF. The CDR3 nucleotides are TGCAGTGCCCTGACAGGGGGGAACACCGGGGAGCTGTTTTTT.

This clonotype appeared a few times. The chain uses TRBV12-3 or TRBV12-4 and TRBJ1-6, with TRBD1 matching over 10 bases. Germline trimming cut 6 bases from V and 6 bases from J; bases unmatched to any gene: 5. The CDR3 totals 15 residues. This CDR3 reads CASRLGTGVNSPLHF. The CDR3 coding sequence is TGTGCCAGCAGGCTCGGGACAGGGGTTAATTCACCCCTCCACTTT.

This clonotype was found many times. The chain combines TRBV12-3 or TRBV12-4 with TRBJ2-7; perhaps TRBD1 as D (8 bases). V lost 3 bases to trimming and J lost 4 bases, with 13 bases between them. The length of the CDR3 is 14 residues. As DNA, the CDR3 is TGTGCCAGCAGTTTCGAACAGGGGGGGTACGAGCAGTACTTC. As protein: CASSFEQGGYEQYF.

This clonotype was seen a few times. This chain links TRBV20-1 with TRBJ1-6; no reliable D call. Germline values: CDR1 DFQATT, CDR2 SNEGSKA (reference sequence). The CDR3 totals 15 residues. V shed 1 base and J shed 5 bases, with 12 bases lying between them. CDR3 in amino acids: CSARVADVDNSPLHF. Here the CDR3 DNA reads TGCAGTGCTAGAGTAGCGGACGTCGATAATTCACCCCTCCACTTT.

CDR3 loop: CASSARTRDTQYF. CDR3 in DNA: TGTGCCAGCAGCGCCAGGACTAGAGATACGCAGTATTTT. The chain joins TRBV7-2 to TRBJ2-3; 7 bases line up with TRBD2. In germline, CDR1 is SGHTA, CDR2 FQGNSA. The CDR3 loop spans 13 amino acids. V trimming: 5 bases; J trimming: 5 bases; junction bases outside the gene matches: 4.

The chain links TRBV28 to TRBJ2-1; a weak D match, TRBD1 (7 bases). This CDR3 contains 15 residues. CDR1 is MDHEN and CDR2 is SYDVKM in the germline V gene. The germline V and J ends were trimmed by 5 bases and 7 bases, with 18 bases remaining between them. CDR3 loop: CASSPPTGRRNEQFF. The CDR3, as DNA: TGTGCCAGCAGTCCCCCGACAGGGAGGAGGAATGAGCAGTTCTTC.

The J gene is TRBJ2-7, the V gene TRBV29-1; D unresolved. Trimming left V 8 bases short and J 2 bases short, with 13 bases between. CDR3 length: 12 amino acids. Germline V lookup: CDR1 SQVTM, CDR2 ANQGSEA. In nucleotides, the CDR3 is TGCAGCTTCCTGACGCCGGCCTACGAGCAGTACTTC. Amino acid sequence: CSFLTPAYEQYF.

This clonotype was detected a few times. The CDR3 bases are TGTGCCATCAGACCGGGACAGGGAGTAGTAGAGCAGTACTTC. Its translation: CAIRPGQGVVEQYF. The chain is built from TRBV10-3 and TRBJ2-7; 9 positions agree with TRBD1. The CDR3 has 14 amino acids. Per the germline V gene, CDR1 is ENHRY and CDR2 is SYGVKD. J was trimmed by 7 bases and V by 6 bases; bases with no gene match: 10.

V usage is TRBV20-1 and J usage is TRBJ2-6, with D maybe TRBD1 (6 bases). Germline CDR1 and CDR2: DFQATT and SNEGSKA (reference sequence). CDR3 length: 17 amino acids. V was shortened by 2 bases and J by 0 bases, with 14 bases between the two germline ends. The CDR3 is CSARTLGRGSGANVLTF. CDR3 bases: TGCAGTGCTAGAACCTTGGGCAGGGGCTCTGGGGCCAACGTCCTGACTTTC.

This clonotype appeared a few times. V is TRBV10-1 and J is TRBJ2-3, with 8 nucleotides matching TRBD1. The germline gives CDR1 WNHNN, CDR2 SYGVQD (reference sequence). The CDR3 consists of 15 residues. With V trimmed by 3 bases and J by 7 bases, 9 bases remained unmatched. CDR3 nucleotide sequence: TGCGCCAGCAGTGATGGGCCTAGACAGGGGAATACGCAGTATTTT. This translates into CASSDGPRQGNTQYF.

This clonotype was observed many times. V usage is TRBV20-1 and J usage is TRBJ1-1, with D maybe TRBD1 (5 bases). The V and J ends lost 6 bases and 1 base respectively, with 12 bases between them. The CDR3 length is 13 residues. The V gene's germline CDR1 is DFQATT and CDR2 SNEGSKA (reference sequence). The CDR3 region has the DNA TGCAGTGCACGACAGAGGGCGAACACTGAAGCTTTCTTT. Its protein is CSARQRANTEAFF.

The gene calls are TRBV5-1 and TRBJ2-7; 14 nucleotides line up with TRBD2. The CDR3 length is 18 residues. The ends lost 1 base at V and 2 bases at J; junction bases unmatched: 8. Germline assignment: CDR1 SGHRS and CDR2 YFSETQ. This chain's CDR3 is CASSLYSGLAGGTYEQYF. CDR3 sequence (DNA): TGCGCCAGCAGCTTGTACTCCGGACTAGCGGGAGGCACCTACGAGCAGTACTTC. The entire variable domain, with the rest obtained from reference TRBV5-1 and TRBJ2-7, is as follows: KAGVTQTPRYLIKTRGQQVTLSCSPISGHRSVSWYQQTPGQGLQFLFEYFSETQRNKGNFPGRFSGRQFSNSRSEMNVSTLELGDSALYLCASSLYSGLAGGTYEQYFGPGTRLTVT.

The J gene is TRBJ2-1, the V gene TRBV12-5; TRBD2 matches 8 bases. The CDR3 loop spans 14 amino acids. CDR1 and CDR2 (germline): LGHNT, FRNRAP. J gave up 9 bases and V 2 bases, and 6 bases lay outside the gene matches. Here the CDR3 reads CASGLPAGEGEQFF. Here the CDR3 DNA reads TGTGCTAGTGGTTTGCCAGCGGGAGAAGGTGAGCAGTTCTTC.

The table lists this clonotype with many counts. CDR3 bases: TGCAGTGCCCGGCCCTGGACAGATCAGGAAGGCTACACCTTC. The encoded protein is CSARPWTDQEGYTF. The V and J genes are TRBV20-1 and TRBJ1-2; weak D call: TRBD1 (6 bases). Deletions cut 6 bases from V and 8 bases from J, with 22 bases between. The germline V gene has CDR1 DFQATT and CDR2 SNEGSKA (reference sequence). The CDR3 runs 14 residues.

This clonotype was recorded many times. The chain links TRBV5-1 to TRBJ2-5; D is possibly TRBD2 (6 bases). The V gene lost 4 bases and the J gene lost 1 base, with 20 bases spanning the gap. The CDR3 covers 17 residues. Germline CDR1 SGHRS, CDR2 YFSETQ. The DNA for the CDR3 is TGCGCCAGCAGCCCGTCCTCTAGCGTGAAGCTCCAAGAGACCCAGTACTTC. Its protein product is CASSPSSSVKLQETQYF.

The chain has TRBV20-1 and TRBJ2-7, with a weak D call TRBD1 (7 bases). Deletions cut 6 bases from V and 4 bases from J, with 16 bases between. The CDR3 runs 13 residues. Per the germline V gene, CDR1 is DFQATT and CDR2 is SNEGSKA (reference sequence). The CDR3 spells CSAEGQQRYEQYF. For the CDR3, the DNA is TGCAGTGCGGAGGGACAGCAGAGGTACGAGCAGTACTTC.

This clonotype was seen ten or more times. The chain employs TRBV10-2 and TRBJ1-5; TRBD1 might be the D (6 bases). There are 14 residues in the CDR3. Trimming took 3 bases from V and 1 from J, leaving 7 bases between them. CDR1 WSHSY and CDR2 SAAADI come from the germline V gene. As DNA, the CDR3 is TGCGCCAGCAGTGAACAGGGAAGCAATCAGCCCCAGCATTTT. The encoded protein is CASSEQGSNQPQHF.

This clonotype came up a few times. The chain uses TRBV5-8 and TRBJ2-4; D assignment may be TRBD1 or TRBD2 (5 bases each). V lost 4 bases to trimming and J lost 5 bases, with 7 bases between them. This CDR3 contains 12 residues. Germline CDR1 is SGHTS and CDR2 is YDEGEE. CDR3 bases: TGTGCCAGCAGCCGGGGCGAAAACATTCAGTACTTC. This gives the protein CASSRGENIQYF.

This clonotype has just a few counts. The chain combines TRBV5-1 with TRBJ2-3; maybe TRBD2 (5 bases). The germline V and J ends were trimmed by 0 bases and 2 bases, with 10 bases remaining between them. From germline, CDR1 is SGHRS and CDR2 YFSETQ. This CDR3 contains 15 residues. The CDR3 is CASSLEKRTTDTQYF. The DNA for the CDR3 is TGCGCCAGCAGCTTGGAAAAGCGGACCACAGATACGCAGTATTTT. Full variable domain (outside the CDR3, taken from reference TRBV5-1 and TRBJ2-3): KAGVTQTPRYLIKTRGQQVTLSCSPISGHRSVSWYQQTPGQGLQFLFEYFSETQRNKGNFPGRFSGRQFSNSRSEMNVSTLELGDSALYLCASSLEKRTTDTQYFGPGTRLTVL.

This clonotype was observed at least ten times. The genes are TRBV20-1 and TRBJ2-7, with 9 bases fitting TRBD2. V gave up 5 bases and J gave up 4 bases; unmatched junction bases: 9. The CDR3 totals 14 residues. The germline gives CDR1 DFQATT, CDR2 SNEGSKA (reference sequence). CDR3 loop: CSAPLVAGVYEQYF. As DNA, the CDR3 is TGCAGTGCTCCCCTGGTAGCGGGAGTTTACGAGCAGTACTTC.